Reported below is one T cell receptor beta chain. Some clones are missing from TCRdb's copy, which holds only in-frame ones; the method was immunoSEQ multiplex PCR. Of tens of thousands of clones listed, roughly 80% were seen once; the top ten hold over 9.5%. The sample comes from a study of OX40 agonist ivuxolimab in advanced cancers. Study in general: Prior checkpoint blockade (anti-PD-1, anti-PD-L1 or anti-CTLA-4) was permitted; approximately 40% had it.

The starting material was CD4+ or CD8+ T cells sorted from blood, obtained in a trial of the OX40 agonist ivuxolimab. The TCR comes from an adult with an advanced solid tumor such as melanoma, head and neck, liver or kidney cancer.

The CDR3 nucleotides read TGTGCCAGTAGTATGAACGAACCTACAAGGATAGAGGAGTACTCTGGGGCCAACGTCCTGACTTTC. Translation: CASSMNEPTRIEEYSGANVLTF. This chain connects TRBV19 to TRBJ2-6; no reliable D call. The CDR3 totals 22 residues. Germline assignment: CDR1 LNHDA and CDR2 SQIVND (reference sequence). Trimming cost V 3 bases and J 0 bases, with 27 bases left between them.